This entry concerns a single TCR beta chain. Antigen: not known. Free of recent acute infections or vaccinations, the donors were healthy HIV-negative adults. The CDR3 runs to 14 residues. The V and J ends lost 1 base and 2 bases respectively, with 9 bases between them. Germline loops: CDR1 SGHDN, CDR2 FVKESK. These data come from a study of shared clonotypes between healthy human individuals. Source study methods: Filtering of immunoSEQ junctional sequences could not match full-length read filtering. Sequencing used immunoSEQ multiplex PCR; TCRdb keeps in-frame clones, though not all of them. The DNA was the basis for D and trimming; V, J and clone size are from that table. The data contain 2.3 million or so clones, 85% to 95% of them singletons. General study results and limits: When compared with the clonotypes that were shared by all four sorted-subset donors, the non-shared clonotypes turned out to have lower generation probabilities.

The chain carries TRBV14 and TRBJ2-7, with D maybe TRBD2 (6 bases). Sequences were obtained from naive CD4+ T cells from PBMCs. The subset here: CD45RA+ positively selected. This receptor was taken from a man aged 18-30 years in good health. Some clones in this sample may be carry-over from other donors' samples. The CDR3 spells CASSQGLGAYEQYF. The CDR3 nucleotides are TGTGCCAGCAGCCAAGGACTAGGGGCCTACGAGCAGTACTTC.